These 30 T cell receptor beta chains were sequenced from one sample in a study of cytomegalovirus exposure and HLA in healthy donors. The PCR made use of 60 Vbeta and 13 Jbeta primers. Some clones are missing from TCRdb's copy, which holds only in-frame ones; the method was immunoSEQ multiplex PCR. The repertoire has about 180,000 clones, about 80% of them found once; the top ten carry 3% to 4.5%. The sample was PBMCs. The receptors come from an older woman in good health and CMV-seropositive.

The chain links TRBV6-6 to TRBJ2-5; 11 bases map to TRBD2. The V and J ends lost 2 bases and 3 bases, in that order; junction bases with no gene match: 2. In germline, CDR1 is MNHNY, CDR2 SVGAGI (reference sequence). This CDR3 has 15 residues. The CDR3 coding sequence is TGTGCCAGCAGTTACCTAGCGGGGGGCAAAGAGACCCAGTACTTC. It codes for CASSYLAGGKETQYF.

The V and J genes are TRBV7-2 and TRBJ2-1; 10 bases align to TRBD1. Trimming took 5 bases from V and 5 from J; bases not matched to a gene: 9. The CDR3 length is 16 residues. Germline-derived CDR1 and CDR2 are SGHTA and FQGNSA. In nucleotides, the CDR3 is TGTGCCAGCAGCCTTGGGGGGACAGGGGTAGACAATGAGCAGTTCTTC. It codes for CASSLGGTGVDNEQFF.

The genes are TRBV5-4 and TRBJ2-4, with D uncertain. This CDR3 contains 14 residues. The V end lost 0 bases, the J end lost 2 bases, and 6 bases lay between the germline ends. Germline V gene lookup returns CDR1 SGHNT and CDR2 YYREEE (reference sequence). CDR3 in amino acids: CASSLAGTKNIQYF. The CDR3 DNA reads TGTGCCAGCAGCTTGGCAGGTACCAAAAACATTCAGTACTTC.

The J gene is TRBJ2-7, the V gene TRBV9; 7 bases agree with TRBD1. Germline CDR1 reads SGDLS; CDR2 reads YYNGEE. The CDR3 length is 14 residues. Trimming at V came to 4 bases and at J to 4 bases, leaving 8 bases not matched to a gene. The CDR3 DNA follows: TGTGCCAGCAGCACGGGACAGACCTCTTACGAGCAGTACTTC. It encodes CASSTGQTSYEQYF.

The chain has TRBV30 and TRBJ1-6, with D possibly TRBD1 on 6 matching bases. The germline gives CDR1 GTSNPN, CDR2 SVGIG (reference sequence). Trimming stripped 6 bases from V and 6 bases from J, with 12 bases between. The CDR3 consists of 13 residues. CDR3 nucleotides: TGTGCCTGTACGGACAGAATTAATTCACCCCTCCACTTT. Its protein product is CACTDRINSPLHF.

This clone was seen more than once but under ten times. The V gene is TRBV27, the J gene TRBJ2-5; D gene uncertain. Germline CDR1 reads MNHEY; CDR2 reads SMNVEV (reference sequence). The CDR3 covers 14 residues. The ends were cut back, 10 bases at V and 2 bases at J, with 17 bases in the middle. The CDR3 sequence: CATRSGVYQETQYF. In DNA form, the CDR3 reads TGTGCCACCCGCTCTGGAGTTTATCAAGAGACCCAGTACTTC.

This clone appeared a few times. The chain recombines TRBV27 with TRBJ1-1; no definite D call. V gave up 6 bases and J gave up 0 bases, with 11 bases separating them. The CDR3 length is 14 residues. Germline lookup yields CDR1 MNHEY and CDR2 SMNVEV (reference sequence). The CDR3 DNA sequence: TGTGCCAGCAGCCGGGGTCAGATGAACACTGAAGCTTTCTTT. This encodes CASSRGQMNTEAFF.

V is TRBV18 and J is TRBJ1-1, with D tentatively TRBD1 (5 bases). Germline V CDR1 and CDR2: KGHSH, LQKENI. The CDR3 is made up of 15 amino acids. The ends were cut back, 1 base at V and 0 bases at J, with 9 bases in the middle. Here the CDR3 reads CASSPLPGLNTEAFF. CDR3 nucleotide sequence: TGTGCCAGCTCACCACTGCCAGGGCTGAACACTGAAGCTTTCTTT.

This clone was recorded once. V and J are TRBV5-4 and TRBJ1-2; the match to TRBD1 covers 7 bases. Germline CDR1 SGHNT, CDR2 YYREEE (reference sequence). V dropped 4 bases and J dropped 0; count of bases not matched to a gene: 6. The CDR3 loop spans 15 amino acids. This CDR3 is CASSPGQQTNYGYTF. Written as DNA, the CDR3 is TGTGCCAGCAGCCCGGGACAGCAAACTAACTATGGCTACACCTTC. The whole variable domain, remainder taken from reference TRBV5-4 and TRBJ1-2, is ETGVTQSPTHLIKTRGQQVTLRCSSQSGHNTVSWYQQALGQGPQFIFQYYREEENGRGNFPPRFSGLQFPNYSSELNVNALELDDSALYLCASSPGQQTNYGYTFGSGTRLTVV.

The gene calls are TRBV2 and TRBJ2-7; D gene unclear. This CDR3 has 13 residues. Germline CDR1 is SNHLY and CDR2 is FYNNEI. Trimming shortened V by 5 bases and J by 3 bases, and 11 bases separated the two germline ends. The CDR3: CASSRDFNYEQYF. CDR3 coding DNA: TGTGCCAGCAGTCGTGACTTCAACTACGAGCAGTACTTC.

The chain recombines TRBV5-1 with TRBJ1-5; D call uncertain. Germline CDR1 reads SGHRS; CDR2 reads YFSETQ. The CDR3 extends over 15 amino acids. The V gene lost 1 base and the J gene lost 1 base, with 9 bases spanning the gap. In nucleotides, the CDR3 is TGCGCCAGCAGCTTGTCCGGGAGCAGCAATCAGCCCCAGCATTTT. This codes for CASSLSGSSNQPQHF. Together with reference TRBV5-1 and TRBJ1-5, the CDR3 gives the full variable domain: KAGVTQTPRYLIKTRGQQVTLSCSPISGHRSVSWYQQTPGQGLQFLFEYFSETQRNKGNFPGRFSGRQFSNSRSEMNVSTLELGDSALYLCASSLSGSSNQPQHFGDGTRLSIL.

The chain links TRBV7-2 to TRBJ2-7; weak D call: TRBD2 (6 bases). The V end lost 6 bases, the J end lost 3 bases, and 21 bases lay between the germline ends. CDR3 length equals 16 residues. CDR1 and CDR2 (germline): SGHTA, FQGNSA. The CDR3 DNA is TGTGCCAGCAGTTCCTCGAGCGGGCGGGGCGGCTACGAGCAGTACTTC. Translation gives CASSSSSGRGGYEQYF.

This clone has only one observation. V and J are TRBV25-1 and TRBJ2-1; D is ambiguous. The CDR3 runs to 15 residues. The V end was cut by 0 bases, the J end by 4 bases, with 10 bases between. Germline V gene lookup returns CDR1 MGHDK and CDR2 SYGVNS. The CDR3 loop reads CASSEYYPGYNEQFF. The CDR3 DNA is TGTGCCAGCAGTGAATATTATCCGGGTTACAATGAGCAGTTCTTC.

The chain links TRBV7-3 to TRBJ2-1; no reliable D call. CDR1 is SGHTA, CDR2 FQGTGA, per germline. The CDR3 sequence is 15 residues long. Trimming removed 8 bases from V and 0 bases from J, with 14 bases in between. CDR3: CASRTHGASYNEQFF. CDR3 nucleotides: TGTGCCAGCCGTACTCATGGTGCCTCCTACAATGAGCAGTTCTTC.

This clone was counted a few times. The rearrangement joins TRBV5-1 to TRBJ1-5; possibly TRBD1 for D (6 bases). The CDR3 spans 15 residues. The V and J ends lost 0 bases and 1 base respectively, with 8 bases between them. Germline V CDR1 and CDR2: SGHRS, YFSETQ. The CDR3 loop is CASSLAGASNQPQHF. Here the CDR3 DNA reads TGCGCCAGCAGCTTGGCAGGGGCGAGCAATCAGCCCCAGCATTTT.

The CDR3 coding sequence is TGTGCCAGCAGCTCCCCGGGACAGGGAATGGATGGCTACACCTTC. Its translation: CASSSPGQGMDGYTF. This sequence joins TRBV27 and TRBJ1-2, with 9 bases identical to TRBD1. Germline CDR1 reads MNHEY; CDR2 reads SMNVEV (reference sequence). J lost 6 bases, V lost 6 bases, and 11 bases had no gene match. The CDR3 is 15 residues long.

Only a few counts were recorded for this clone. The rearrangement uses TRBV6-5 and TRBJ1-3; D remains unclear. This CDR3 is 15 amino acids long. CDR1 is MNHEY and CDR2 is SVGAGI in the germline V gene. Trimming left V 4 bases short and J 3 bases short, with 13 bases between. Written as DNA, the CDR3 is TGTGCCAGCAGTTTGGTCAGTTCAGTTGGAAACACCATATATTTT. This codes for CASSLVSSVGNTIYF.

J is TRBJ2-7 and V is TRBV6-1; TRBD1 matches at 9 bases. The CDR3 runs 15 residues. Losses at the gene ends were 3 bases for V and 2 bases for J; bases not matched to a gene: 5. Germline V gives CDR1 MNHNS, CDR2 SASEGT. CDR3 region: CASSEGQGAAYEQYF. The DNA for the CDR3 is TGTGCCAGCAGTGAGGGACAGGGAGCGGCCTACGAGCAGTACTTC.

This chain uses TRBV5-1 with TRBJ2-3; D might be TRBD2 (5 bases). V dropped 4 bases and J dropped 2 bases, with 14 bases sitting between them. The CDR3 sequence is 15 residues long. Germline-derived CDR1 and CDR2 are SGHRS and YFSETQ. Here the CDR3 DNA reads TGCGCCAGCAGCACGGCTGCTAGCCTCACAGATACGCAGTATTTT. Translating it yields CASSTAASLTDTQYF.

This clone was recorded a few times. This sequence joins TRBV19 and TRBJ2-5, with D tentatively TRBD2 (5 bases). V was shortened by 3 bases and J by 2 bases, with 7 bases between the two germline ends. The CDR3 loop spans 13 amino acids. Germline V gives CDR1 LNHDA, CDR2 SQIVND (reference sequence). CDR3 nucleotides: TGTGCCAGTAGTATCGGGAATCAAGAGACCCAGTACTTC. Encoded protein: CASSIGNQETQYF.

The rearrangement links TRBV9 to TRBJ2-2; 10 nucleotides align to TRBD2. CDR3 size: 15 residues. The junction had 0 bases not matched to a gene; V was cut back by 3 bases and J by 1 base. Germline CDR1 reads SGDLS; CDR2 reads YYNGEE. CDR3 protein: CASSASGGNTGELFF. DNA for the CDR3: TGTGCCAGCAGCGCTAGCGGGGGGAACACCGGGGAGCTGTTTTTT.

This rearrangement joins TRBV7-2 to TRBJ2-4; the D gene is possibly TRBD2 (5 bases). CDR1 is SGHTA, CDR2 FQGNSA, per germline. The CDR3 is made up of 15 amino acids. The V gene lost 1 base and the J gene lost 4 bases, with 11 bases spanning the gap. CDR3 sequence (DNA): TGTGCCAGCAGCTTAGAGGGAGTGGGAAAAAACATTCAGTACTTC. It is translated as CASSLEGVGKNIQYF.

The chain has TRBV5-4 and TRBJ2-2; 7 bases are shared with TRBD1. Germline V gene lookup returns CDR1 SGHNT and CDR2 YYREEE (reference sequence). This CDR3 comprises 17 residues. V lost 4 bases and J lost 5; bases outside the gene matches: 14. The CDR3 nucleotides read TGTGCCAGCAGCACGTGGGGTCTGACAGGGAAAACCGGGGAGCTGTTTTTT. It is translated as CASSTWGLTGKTGELFF.

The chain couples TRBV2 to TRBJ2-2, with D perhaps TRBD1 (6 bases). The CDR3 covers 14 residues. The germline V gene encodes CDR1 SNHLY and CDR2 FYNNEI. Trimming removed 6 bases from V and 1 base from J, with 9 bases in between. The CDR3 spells CASREQGNTGELFF. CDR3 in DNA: TGTGCCAGCAGGGAACAGGGGAACACCGGGGAGCTGTTTTTT.

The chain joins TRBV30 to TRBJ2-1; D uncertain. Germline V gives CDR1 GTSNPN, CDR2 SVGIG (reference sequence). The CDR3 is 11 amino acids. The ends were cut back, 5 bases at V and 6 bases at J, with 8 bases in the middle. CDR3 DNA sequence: TGTGCCTGGCTGTTATCCAATGAGCAGTTCTTC. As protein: CAWLLSNEQFF.

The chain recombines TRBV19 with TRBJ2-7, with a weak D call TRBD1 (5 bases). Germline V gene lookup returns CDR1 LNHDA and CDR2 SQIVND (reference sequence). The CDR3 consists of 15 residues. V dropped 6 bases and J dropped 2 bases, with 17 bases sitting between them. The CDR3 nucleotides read TGTGCCAGTAGCTTGGTGGGGCTGGTTACCTACGAGCAGTACTTC. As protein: CASSLVGLVTYEQYF.

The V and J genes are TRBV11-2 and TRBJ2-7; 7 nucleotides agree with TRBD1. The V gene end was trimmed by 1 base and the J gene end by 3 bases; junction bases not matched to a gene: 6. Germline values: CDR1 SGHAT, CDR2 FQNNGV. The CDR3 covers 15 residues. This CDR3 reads CASSLVSQGVYEQYF. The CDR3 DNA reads TGTGCCAGCAGCTTAGTGAGCCAGGGGGTCTACGAGCAGTACTTC.

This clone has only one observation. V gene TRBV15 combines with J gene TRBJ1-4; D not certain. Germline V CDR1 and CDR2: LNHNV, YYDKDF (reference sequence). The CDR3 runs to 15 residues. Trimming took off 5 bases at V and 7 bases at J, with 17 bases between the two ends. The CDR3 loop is CATSLSPNRGEKLFF. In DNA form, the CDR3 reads TGTGCCACCAGCCTAAGCCCAAACCGGGGTGAAAAACTGTTTTTT.

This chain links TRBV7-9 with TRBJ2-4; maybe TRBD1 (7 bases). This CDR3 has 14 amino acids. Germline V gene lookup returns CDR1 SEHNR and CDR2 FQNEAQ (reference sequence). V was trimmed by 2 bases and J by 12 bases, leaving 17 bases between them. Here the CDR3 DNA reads TGTGCCAGCAGCTTATCAGGGGACTGGGACAGTCAGTACTTC. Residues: CASSLSGDWDSQYF. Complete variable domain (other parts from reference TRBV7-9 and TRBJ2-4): DTGVSQNPRHKITKRGQNVTFRCDPISEHNRLYWYRQTLGQGPEFLTYFQNEAQLEKSRLLSDRFSAERPKGSFSTLEIQRTEQGDSAMYLCASSLSGDWDSQYFGAGTRLSVL.

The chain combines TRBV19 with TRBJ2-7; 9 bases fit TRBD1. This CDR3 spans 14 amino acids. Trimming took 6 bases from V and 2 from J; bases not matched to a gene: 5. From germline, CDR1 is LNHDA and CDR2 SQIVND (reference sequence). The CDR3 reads CASRQGAGTYEQYF. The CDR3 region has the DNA TGTGCCAGTAGACAGGGGGCCGGAACCTACGAGCAGTACTTC.